This section outlines one T cell receptor (beta chain) sequence together with its context. This specimen comes from a study of blood T cell repertoires in COVID-19. Across the study: Collection of acute and convalescent COVID-19 samples took place in the United States, Italy and Spain. From T cells, B-cell-depleted T cells, or PBMCs came the material, which was cDNA or gDNA.

Trimming cost V 6 bases and J 2 bases, with 11 bases left between them. The germline CDR1 and CDR2 sequences are MNHEY and SVGAGI. This CDR3 has 15 residues. Source study methods: For nucleated cells, counts were estimated from reference gene primer amplification. Some clones are missing from TCRdb's copy, which holds only in-frame ones; the method was immunoSEQ multiplex PCR. V and J calls and clone size are as listed in that table; D and trimming were resolved from the DNA. The repertoire includes about 200,000 clones, approximately 87% of them detected once, and 0.7% to 0.85% sits in the top ten. The V call is TRBV6-5, the J call TRBJ2-6; no clear D gene. This sequence originates from a woman aged 65 to 85 with acute or convalescent COVID-19. Sequencing was performed on peripheral blood. CDR3 bases: TGTGCCAGCAGGATCCCCTACCCTGGGGCCAACGTCCTGACTTTC. Residues: CASRIPYPGANVLTF.